This TCR beta chain was captured in a study of long-term antiretroviral therapy in people with HIV. Points from the study as a whole: Someone took the blood between about 2003 and 2017, maybe while older ART regimens were in use. Narrower CDR3 length ranges marked HIV repertoires relative to controls.

Germline CDR1 SEHNR, CDR2 FQNEAQ (reference sequence). Trimming cost V 1 base and J 1 base, with 4 bases left between them. The CDR3 sequence is 13 residues long. Every donor had one or more pre-ART and two or more post-ART PBMC samples. A v3.0 immunoSEQ assay was performed at survey level. Sequenced by immunoSEQ multiplex PCR; TCRdb stores in-frame clones only, minus some. The sample contains 19,000 or so clones, 75% to 85% of which appear only once. A note on this clone: Its target is unknown. This sample also contains other DNA sequences that code for the same CDR3.

This rearrangement joins TRBV7-9 to TRBJ1-1, with D unclear. The sequence derives from a man aged 45-60 years with HIV. This specimen was unsorted PBMCs, taken 0.3 years before starting antiretroviral therapy. CDR3 coding DNA: TGTGCCAGCAGCTTAGAGTCGAACACTGAAGCTTTCTTT. Translated: CASSLESNTEAFF.